This T cell receptor (beta chain) was obtained from a study of control samples from healthy donors and cancer patients. Sequenced by immunoSEQ multiplex PCR; TCRdb stores in-frame clones only, minus some. Here the sample spans 90,000 to 100,000 clones, around three quarters being singletons. The germline CDR1 and CDR2 sequences are KGHDR and SFDVKD. V dropped 2 bases and J dropped 5; count of bases not matched to a gene: 7. This CDR3 is built from 16 residues. The clonotype originates from a woman aged 30 to 39 in good health. The sample consisted of blood. This chain connects TRBV24-1 to TRBJ2-1; 8 bases agree with TRBD1. CDR3 region: CATSDSATGVNNEQFF. As DNA, the CDR3 is TGTGCCACCAGTGATTCCGCGACAGGGGTGAACAATGAGCAGTTCTTC.